Each of the 30 T cell receptor beta chains below was sequenced from the same sample in a study of blood T cell repertoires in COVID-19. Profiled with immunoSEQ multiplex PCR; TCRdb holds only in-frame clones, not every one. The sample consists of about 170,000 clones, 86% of them appearing once. Sequencing was done on a sample of peripheral blood. These receptors were obtained from a woman in her sixties with COVID-19, enrolled during active disease.

The chain carries TRBV18 and TRBJ1-5; no firm D call. The germline V and J ends were trimmed by 1 base and 0 bases, with 7 bases remaining between them. CDR3 length: 15 residues. Germline V gives CDR1 KGHSH, CDR2 LQKENI. The DNA for the CDR3 is TGTGCCAGCTCACCACGCCGGTATAGCAATCAGCCCCAGCATTTT. This gives the protein CASSPRRYSNQPQHF.

This chain joins TRBV7-9 and TRBJ2-5; 12 bases match TRBD2. The germline gives CDR1 SEHNR, CDR2 FQNEAQ (reference sequence). With 5 bases clipped from V and 9 bases from J, the junction kept 13 bases outside the gene matches. The length of the CDR3 is 16 residues. The CDR3 region has the DNA TGTGCCAGCAGCATCACCCTAGCGGGAGGGTCCAGGGCCCAGTACTTC. Translation gives CASSITLAGGSRAQYF.

V usage is TRBV30 and J usage is TRBJ1-5; tentative D call: TRBD1 (6 bases). This CDR3 has 15 amino acids. Germline assignment: CDR1 GTSNPN and CDR2 SVGIG (reference sequence). The V end was cut by 4 bases, the J end by 0 bases, with 13 bases between. The CDR3 here is CAWKVARGSNQPQHF. CDR3 in DNA: TGTGCCTGGAAGGTGGCCAGGGGTAGCAATCAGCCCCAGCATTTT.

The V and J genes are TRBV7-9 and TRBJ2-7, with 11 bases that match TRBD2. The V and J ends lost 0 bases and 3 bases, in that order; junction bases with no gene match: 10. The CDR3 has 18 amino acids. From germline, CDR1 is SEHNR and CDR2 FQNEAQ (reference sequence). DNA for the CDR3: TGTGCCAGCAGCTTAGCGCAGGGACTAGCGGAGGTACACTACGAGCAGTACTTC. Its protein is CASSLAQGLAEVHYEQYF.

This clone was found once. This chain links TRBV27 with TRBJ1-5; D gene ambiguous. This CDR3 is 13 amino acids long. CDR1 MNHEY and CDR2 SMNVEV come from the germline V gene (reference sequence). Trimming pared 3 bases from V and 7 bases from J, leaving 10 bases between. CDR3 sequence reads: CASSLEGRQPQHF. CDR3 in DNA: TGTGCCAGCAGTTTGGAGGGCAGGCAGCCCCAGCATTTT.

V usage is TRBV30 and J usage is TRBJ1-2, with D possibly matching TRBD1 (6 bases). The V and J ends lost 4 bases and 5 bases respectively, with 17 bases between them. The CDR3 is made up of 14 amino acids. Looked up from germline, CDR1 is GTSNPN and CDR2 is SVGIG (reference sequence). The CDR3 loop reads CAWTRDMQYYGYTF. The CDR3 DNA follows: TGTGCCTGGACCCGGGACATGCAATATTATGGCTACACCTTC.

This chain links TRBV5-1 with TRBJ2-3; 9 nucleotides match TRBD2. The CDR3 runs to 16 residues. V shed 4 bases and J 0 bases; nucleotides not matched to a gene: 6. Germline V gene sequence: CDR1 SGHRS, CDR2 YFSETQ. In nucleotides, the CDR3 is TGCGCCAGCAGCGCCACCACTAGCGGGAGCACAGATACGCAGTATTTT. This translates into CASSATTSGSTDTQYF.

For this clone: Possible read error: a much larger clone is one base away. The chain combines TRBV2 with TRBJ1-5; weak D call: TRBD1 (6 bases). The CDR3 extends over 14 amino acids. The V end was cut by 3 bases, the J end by 3 bases, with 9 bases between. The germline CDR1 and CDR2 sequences are SNHLY and FYNNEI. CDR3 coding DNA: TGTGCCAGCAGTGAGGGGGCTAACAATCAGCCCCAGCATTTT. It encodes CASSEGANNQPQHF.

This sequence joins TRBV4-2 and TRBJ1-2; D is undetermined. Germline CDR1 and CDR2: LGHNA and YNFKEQ. This CDR3 has 17 residues. V shed 0 bases and J shed 8 bases, with 22 bases lying between them. The CDR3 sequence: CASSQDGGLDFPGGYTF. CDR3 in DNA: TGTGCCAGCAGCCAAGATGGTGGGCTTGATTTTCCGGGAGGCTACACCTTC.

The chain combines TRBV24-1 with TRBJ2-2; D is unclear. This CDR3 comprises 14 residues. V was pared by 3 bases and J by 5 bases, with 9 bases between. Germline-derived CDR1 and CDR2 are KGHDR and SFDVKD. The CDR3 DNA reads as TGTGCCACCAGTGATCTGCCAGCGACCGGGGAGCTGTTTTTT. Translating it yields CATSDLPATGELFF.

The V call is TRBV24-1, the J call TRBJ2-1, with D tentatively TRBD2 (5 bases). The CDR3 length is 13 residues. Germline V gene data show CDR1 as KGHDR and CDR2 as SFDVKD. Deletions cut 3 bases from V and 8 bases from J, with 10 bases between. The CDR3 reads CATSDAEADEQFF. DNA for the CDR3: TGTGCCACCAGTGATGCGGAGGCAGATGAGCAGTTCTTC.

The V gene is TRBV7-9, the J gene TRBJ2-7, with a tentative D call TRBD1 (6 bases). CDR3 length: 14 amino acids. Looked up from germline, CDR1 is SEHNR and CDR2 is FQNEAQ (reference sequence). V lost 6 bases, J lost 0 bases, and 12 bases lay in between. CDR3 in amino acids: CASSFDRSSYEQYF. CDR3 DNA: TGTGCCAGCAGTTTCGACAGGAGCTCCTACGAGCAGTACTTC.

The genes are TRBV27 and TRBJ2-1, with 7 bases identical to TRBD2. The CDR3 length is 15 residues. J lost 7 bases, V lost 3 bases, and 9 bases had no gene match. Germline V gives CDR1 MNHEY, CDR2 SMNVEV (reference sequence). In DNA form, the CDR3 reads TGTGCCAGCAGTTTGACTAGCCTCCCGGGGAATGAGCAGTTCTTC. This translates into CASSLTSLPGNEQFF.

This clone was seen more than once but under ten times. CDR3 sequence: CASSQVGGAQETQYF. DNA for the CDR3: TGCGCCAGCAGCCAAGTTGGCGGGGCCCAAGAGACCCAGTACTTC. This rearrangement joins TRBV4-3 to TRBJ2-5; tentative D call: TRBD2 (6 bases). Trimming removed 1 base at V and 1 base at J, with 10 bases between. Germline V CDR1 and CDR2: LGHNA, YSLEER. The CDR3 is 15 amino acids.

The rearrangement joins TRBV3-1 (or the pseudogene TRBV3-2) to TRBJ2-1, with 13 positions matching TRBD2. Germline loops: CDR1 LGHDT, CDR2 YNNKEL (reference sequence). After removal of 1 base from V and 7 bases from J, the junction contained 4 bases not matched to a gene. The CDR3 is 16 amino acids. The CDR3, as DNA: TGTGCCAGCAGCCAAGGACTAGCGGGAGGTCGAAATGAGCAGTTCTTC. It encodes CASSQGLAGGRNEQFF.

Worth noting for this clone: The same CDR3 can be traced to other DNA sequences in this sample. The V gene is TRBV11-3, the J gene TRBJ1-2; 8 positions match TRBD1. The CDR3 totals 14 residues. Germline V CDR1 and CDR2: SGHNT, YENEEA. Losses at the gene ends were 3 bases for V and 4 bases for J; bases not matched to a gene: 4. CDR3 in DNA: TGTGCCAGCAGCTTCCGACAGGGGCTCTATGGCTACACCTTC. Encoded protein: CASSFRQGLYGYTF.

The rearrangement joins TRBV7-2 to TRBJ2-5; TRBD2 is a possible D gene (7 bases). Germline V gene data show CDR1 as SGHTA and CDR2 as FQGNSA. The germline V and J ends were trimmed by 5 bases and 5 bases, with 18 bases remaining between them. The CDR3 length is 15 residues. The CDR3 region has the DNA TGTGCCAGCAGCCCCTCTGCGGGGGCGTGGGAGACCCAGTACTTC. Translated: CASSPSAGAWETQYF.

CDR3 region: CSVAGSFNEKLFF. CDR3 coding DNA: TGCAGCGTTGCGGGGAGTTTTAATGAAAAACTGTTTTTT. V is TRBV29-1 and J is TRBJ1-4; D gene ambiguous. Germline values: CDR1 SQVTM, CDR2 ANQGSEA. The CDR3 spans 13 residues. The V gene lost 4 bases and the J gene lost 4 bases, with 10 bases spanning the gap.

This chain uses TRBV18 with TRBJ2-3; D might be TRBD1 (5 bases). Trimming cost V 6 bases and J 5 bases, with 15 bases left between them. CDR3 size: 14 residues. Germline CDR1 and CDR2: KGHSH and LQKENI. CDR3 nucleotides: TGTGCCAGCTCCCCAGTAGACAGTGGAGATACGCAGTATTTT. Translated: CASSPVDSGDTQYF.

The V call is TRBV6-2 or TRBV6-3, the J call TRBJ1-2; perhaps TRBD1 as D (6 bases). CDR3 length: 18 residues. Trimming stripped 2 bases from V and 8 bases from J, with 27 bases between. The germline V gene encodes CDR1 MNHEY and CDR2 SVGEGT. This CDR3 is CASSYNFDRQPPGGGYTF. CDR3 bases: TGTGCCAGCAGTTACAACTTCGACAGGCAACCGCCTGGTGGGGGCTACACCTTC.

This sequence joins TRBV9 and TRBJ2-3; weak D call: TRBD2 (6 bases). The CDR3 is made up of 15 amino acids. V lost 0 bases and J 3 bases, leaving 11 bases between the germline ends. Germline V gene data show CDR1 as SGDLS and CDR2 as YYNGEE. The CDR3 region has the DNA TGTGCCAGCAGCGTAGGACGGGAGCTAACAGATACGCAGTATTTT. Translating gives CASSVGRELTDTQYF.

V and J are TRBV5-4 and TRBJ1-1; 7 bases are a match to TRBD1. CDR1 is SGHNT and CDR2 is YYREEE in the germline V gene (reference sequence). Trimming at V came to 4 bases and at J to 1 base, leaving 7 bases not matched to a gene. The CDR3 extends over 15 amino acids. The CDR3: CASSRPGTENTEAFF. The DNA for the CDR3 is TGTGCCAGCAGCCGTCCCGGGACAGAGAACACTGAAGCTTTCTTT.

The rearrangement uses TRBV28 and TRBJ2-1, with unresolved D. This CDR3 is 12 amino acids long. The germline V gene encodes CDR1 MDHEN and CDR2 SYDVKM. Trimming took off 5 bases at V and 3 bases at J, with 5 bases between the two ends. The CDR3 loop reads CASSTIYNEQFF. CDR3 bases: TGTGCCAGCAGTACTATCTACAATGAGCAGTTCTTC.

The DNA of the CDR3 is TGTGCCAGCAGCGCCCAGAACACTGAAGCTTTCTTT. Encoded protein: CASSAQNTEAFF. The chain has TRBV9 and TRBJ1-1; no definite D call. Germline CDR1 and CDR2: SGDLS and YYNGEE. This CDR3 spans 12 amino acids. V shed 3 bases and J shed 1 base, with 4 bases lying between them.

The chain employs TRBV11-3 and TRBJ2-2; 10 positions agree with TRBD1. This CDR3 contains 18 residues. Germline CDR1 and CDR2: SGHNT and YENEEA. The V and J ends lost 5 bases and 2 bases, in that order; junction bases with no gene match: 11. In nucleotides, the CDR3 is TGTGCCAGCAGCCCTCCCCCCGGGACAGGGGACAACACCGGGGAGCTGTTTTTT. This codes for CASSPPPGTGDNTGELFF.

The chain employs TRBV19 and TRBJ1-6; no reliable D call. The CDR3 is 14 residues long. From germline, CDR1 is LNHDA and CDR2 SQIVND (reference sequence). V lost 4 bases and J 4 bases, leaving 8 bases between the germline ends. In nucleotides, the CDR3 is TGTGCCAGTAGTACTGCGTCTTATAATTCACCCCTCCACTTT. Translated, it gives CASSTASYNSPLHF.

V usage is TRBV27 and J usage is TRBJ2-3, with D possibly matching TRBD1 (5 bases). The CDR3 has 17 residues. V shed 0 bases and J shed 5 bases, with 18 bases lying between them. The germline gives CDR1 MNHEY, CDR2 SMNVEV (reference sequence). The DNA for the CDR3 is TGTGCCAGCAGTTTATCCCCAGCAGGGTTAATAAAAGATACGCAGTATTTT. Amino acids: CASSLSPAGLIKDTQYF.

The V call is TRBV6-5, the J call TRBJ2-1; D is possibly TRBD2 (6 bases). The V and J ends lost 10 bases and 6 bases respectively, with 10 bases between them. The germline gives CDR1 MNHEY, CDR2 SVGAGI. The CDR3 has 11 amino acids. This CDR3 reads CATGTPNEQFF. CDR3 bases: TGTGCCACAGGGACTCCCAATGAGCAGTTCTTC.

The V gene is TRBV18, the J gene TRBJ2-2; the D gene is possibly TRBD1 (6 bases). The CDR3 totals 15 residues. V dropped 6 bases and J dropped 3 bases, with 14 bases sitting between them. Germline V gene lookup returns CDR1 KGHSH and CDR2 LQKENI. The CDR3 loop reads CASSPTTGYTGELFF. For the CDR3, the DNA is TGTGCCAGCTCTCCTACGACAGGCTACACCGGGGAGCTGTTTTTT.

This clone was seen just once. The rearrangement links TRBV5-1 to TRBJ1-1, with 11 bases fitting TRBD1. The CDR3 spans 15 residues. V lost 2 bases, J lost 4 bases, and 4 bases stayed unmatched. The germline gives CDR1 SGHRS, CDR2 YFSETQ. CDR3 protein: CASSLTGTGGTEAFF. CDR3 sequence (DNA): TGCGCCAGCAGCTTAACCGGGACAGGGGGCACTGAAGCTTTCTTT.